This T cell receptor beta chain is drawn from a study of breast tumors, draining lymph nodes, adjacent tissues. Breast cancer patients provided tissue from their axillary draining lymph nodes. Per germline, CDR1 SEHNR and CDR2 FQNEAQ (reference sequence). V was trimmed by 5 bases and J by 2 bases, leaving 9 bases between them. This CDR3 comprises 13 residues. Each CDR3 protein is one row after TCRdb ran MiXCR on the multiplex PCR reads. The data hold roughly 100,000 distinct CDR3 sequences, with about 29% observed a single time. This clonotype has ten or more counts. The origin of this receptor is a female donor with breast cancer. Some clones in this sample may be carry-over from other donors' samples. Sequencing used axillary lymph node tissue. The gene calls are TRBV7-9 and TRBJ1-2; D is uncertain. This CDR3 is CASSPDMNYGYTF. The CDR3 nucleotides are TGTGCCAGCAGCCCTGACATGAACTATGGCTACACCTTC.